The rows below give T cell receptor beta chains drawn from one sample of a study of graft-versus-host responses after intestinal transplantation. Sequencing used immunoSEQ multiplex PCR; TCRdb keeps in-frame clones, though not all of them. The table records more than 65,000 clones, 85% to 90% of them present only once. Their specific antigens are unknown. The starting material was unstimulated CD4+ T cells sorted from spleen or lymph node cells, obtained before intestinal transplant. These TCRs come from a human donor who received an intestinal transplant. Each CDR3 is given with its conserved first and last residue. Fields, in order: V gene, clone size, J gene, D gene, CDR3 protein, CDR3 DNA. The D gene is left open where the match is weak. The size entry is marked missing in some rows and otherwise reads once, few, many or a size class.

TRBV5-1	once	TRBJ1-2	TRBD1	CASSLSGTGGNGYTF	TGCGCCAGCAGCTTGAGTGGGACAGGGGGCAATGGCTACACCTTC
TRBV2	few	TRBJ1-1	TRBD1	CASLQGLNTEAFF	TGTGCCAGTCTACAGGGGCTGAACACTGAAGCTTTCTTT
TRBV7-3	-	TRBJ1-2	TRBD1	CASSPEGDRRDGYTF	TGTGCCAGCAGCCCGGAGGGGGACAGGAGGGATGGCTACACCTTC
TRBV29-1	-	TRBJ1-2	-	CSGSGAGSGYTF	TGCAGCGGGTCAGGGGCAGGCTCTGGCTACACCTTC
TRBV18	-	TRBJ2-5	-	CASSPPSLRGETQYF	TGTGCCAGCTCACCACCGAGTCTTCGGGGAGAGACCCAGTACTTC
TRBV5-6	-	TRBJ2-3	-	CASSPDTSTDTQYF	TGTGCCAGCAGCCCTGACACCAGCACAGATACGCAGTATTTT
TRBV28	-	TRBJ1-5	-	CASLWGGGVEPQHF	TGTGCCAGCCTCTGGGGGGGAGGGGTCGAGCCCCAGCATTTT
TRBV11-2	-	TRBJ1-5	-	CASSLGQTYSNQPQHF	TGTGCCAGCAGCTTGGGGCAGACCTATAGCAATCAGCCCCAGCATTTT
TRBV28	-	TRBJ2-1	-	CASSFEGVNNEQFF	TGTGCCAGCAGTTTTGAGGGCGTGAACAATGAGCAGTTCTTC
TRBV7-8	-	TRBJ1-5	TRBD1	CASSLGGTGISNQPQHF	TGTGCCAGCAGCTTAGGCGGGACAGGGATCAGCAATCAGCCCCAGCATTTT
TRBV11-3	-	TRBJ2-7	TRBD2	CASSLAGGHEQYF	TGTGCCAGCAGCCTAGCGGGAGGCCACGAGCAGTACTTC
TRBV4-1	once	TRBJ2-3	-	CASSQDHRDTQYF	TGCGCCAGCAGCCAAGATCATAGAGATACGCAGTATTTT
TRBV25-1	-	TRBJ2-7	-	CASSEWGQGLGEQYF	TGTGCCAGCAGTGAATGGGGACAGGGACTAGGGGAGCAGTACTTC
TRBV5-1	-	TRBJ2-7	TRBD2	CASSLEGLAGVYEQYF	TGCGCCAGCAGCTTGGAGGGACTAGCGGGAGTGTACGAGCAGTACTTC
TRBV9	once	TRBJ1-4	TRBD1	CASSRSGQGGEKLFF	TGTGCCAGCAGCAGATCGGGACAGGGAGGTGAAAAACTGTTTTTT
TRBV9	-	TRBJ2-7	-	CASSVDPGLTYEQYF	TGTGCCAGCAGCGTAGACCCAGGTTTAACCTACGAGCAGTACTTC
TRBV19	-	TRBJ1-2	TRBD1	CARGQASNYGYTF	TGTGCCAGAGGACAGGCCTCTAACTATGGCTACACCTTC
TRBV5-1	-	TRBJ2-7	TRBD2	CASSLAREGPYEQYF	TGCGCCAGCAGCTTAGCAAGGGAGGGGCCCTACGAGCAGTACTTC
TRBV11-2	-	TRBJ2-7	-	CASSSRTQTGAYEQYF	TGTGCCAGCAGCTCAAGGACCCAAACAGGCGCCTACGAGCAGTACTTC
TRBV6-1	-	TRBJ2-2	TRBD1	CASSVRTGKPGELFF	TGTGCCAGCAGTGTCCGGACAGGAAAGCCCGGGGAGCTGTTTTTT
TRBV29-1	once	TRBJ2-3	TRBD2	CSVGTSGYTDTQYF	TGCAGCGTTGGAACTAGCGGTTACACAGATACGCAGTATTTT
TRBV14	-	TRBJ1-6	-	CASSQGQYNSPLHF	TGTGCCAGCAGCCAAGGCCAGTATAATTCACCCCTCCACTTT
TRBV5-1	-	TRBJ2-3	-	CASSLVGSAGDTQYF	TGCGCCAGCAGCTTGGTGGGTTCCGCAGGAGATACGCAGTATTTT
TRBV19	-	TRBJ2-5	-	CASRGRKETQYF	TGTGCCAGTAGGGGCAGAAAAGAGACCCAGTACTTC
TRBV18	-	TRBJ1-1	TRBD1	CASSPRDRGTEAFF	TGTGCCAGCTCACCAAGGGACAGGGGCACTGAAGCTTTCTTT
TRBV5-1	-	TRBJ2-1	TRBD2	CASSLGLERGVEYNEQFF	TGCGCCAGCAGCTTGGGCCTGGAGCGGGGGGTGGAGTACAATGAGCAGTTCTTC
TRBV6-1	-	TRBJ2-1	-	CASSVTGTHEQFF	TGTGCCAGCAGTGTGACTGGTACCCATGAGCAGTTCTTC
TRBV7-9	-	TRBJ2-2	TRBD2	CASSPIAGPNTGELFF	TGTGCCAGCAGTCCGATAGCGGGGCCGAACACCGGGGAGCTGTTTTTT
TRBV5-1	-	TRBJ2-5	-	CASSLGEETQYF	TGCGCCAGCAGCTTGGGCGAAGAGACCCAGTACTTC
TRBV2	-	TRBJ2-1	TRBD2	CASSLAGGRYNEQFF	TGTGCCAGCAGCTTAGCGGGAGGGAGATACAATGAGCAGTTCTTC
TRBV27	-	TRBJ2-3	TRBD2	CASSLLAGTDTQYF	TGTGCCAGCAGTTTACTAGCGGGCACAGATACGCAGTATTTT
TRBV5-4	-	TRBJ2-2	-	CASSPRDTHTGELFF	TGTGCCAGCAGCCCCCGGGACACCCACACCGGGGAGCTGTTTTTT
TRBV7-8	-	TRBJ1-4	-	CASSLVPRVDVEKLFF	TGTGCCAGCAGCCTAGTCCCCAGGGTAGATGTTGAAAAACTGTTTTTT
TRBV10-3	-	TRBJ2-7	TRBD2	CAISEPHGRGHEQYF	TGTGCCATCAGTGAGCCACACGGGAGGGGACACGAGCAGTACTTC
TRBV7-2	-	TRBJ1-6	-	CASSLNRVSPLHF	TGTGCCAGCAGCTTAAATCGGGTCTCACCCCTCCACTTT
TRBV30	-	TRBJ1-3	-	CAWGQSGNTIYF	TGTGCCTGGGGACAGTCTGGAAACACCATATATTTT
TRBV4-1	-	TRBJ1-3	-	CASSQGAGRRTSGNTIYF	TGCGCCAGCAGCCAAGGTGCGGGCCGAAGGACCTCTGGAAACACCATATATTTT
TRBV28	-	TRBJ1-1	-	CASSQPAGTNTEAFF	TGTGCCAGCAGCCAGCCCGCGGGGACGAACACTGAAGCTTTCTTT
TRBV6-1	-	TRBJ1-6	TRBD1	CASGTANNSPLHF	TGTGCCAGCGGGACAGCCAATAATTCACCCCTCCACTTT
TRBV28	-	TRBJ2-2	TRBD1	CASNRDRGLPNTGELFF	TGTGCCAGCAACCGGGACAGGGGTTTACCGAACACCGGGGAGCTGTTTTTT
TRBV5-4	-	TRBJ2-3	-	CASSLVGADTQYF	TGTGCCAGCAGCTTGGTCGGGGCAGATACGCAGTATTTT
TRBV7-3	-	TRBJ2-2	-	CASSKQRNTGELFF	TGTGCCAGCAGCAAACAGAGAAACACCGGGGAGCTGTTTTTT
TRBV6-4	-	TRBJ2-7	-	CASRQVWYEQYF	TGTGCCAGCAGACAGGTCTGGTACGAGCAGTACTTC
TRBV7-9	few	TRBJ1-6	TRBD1	CASSLGGQGSPLHF	TGTGCCAGCAGCTTAGGAGGACAGGGTTCGCCCCTCCACTTT
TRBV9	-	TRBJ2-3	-	CASSVTGGWGGTDTQYF	TGTGCCAGCAGCGTAACTGGAGGCTGGGGTGGCACAGATACGCAGTATTTT
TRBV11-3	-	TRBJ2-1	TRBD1	CASSLDGDRGLDEQFF	TGTGCCAGCAGCTTAGATGGGGACAGGGGACTCGATGAGCAGTTCTTC
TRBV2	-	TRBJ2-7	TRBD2	CASSARSSGRSREQYF	TGTGCCAGCAGTGCCCGATCTAGCGGGAGAAGCCGGGAGCAGTACTTC
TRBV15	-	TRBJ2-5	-	CATSTGLETQYF	TGTGCCACCAGTACAGGGTTGGAGACCCAGTACTTC
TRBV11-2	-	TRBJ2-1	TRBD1	CASSLAGTGAYNEQFF	TGTGCCAGCAGCTTAGCCGGGACAGGGGCGTACAATGAGCAGTTCTTC
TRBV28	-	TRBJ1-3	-	CASSLWQGAGNTIYF	TGTGCCAGCAGTTTATGGCAAGGGGCTGGAAACACCATATATTTT
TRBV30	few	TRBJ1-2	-	CAWSPPGWAYGYTF	TGTGCCTGGAGCCCCCCAGGCTGGGCCTATGGCTACACCTTC
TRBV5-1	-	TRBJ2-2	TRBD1	CASSLGQGEGELFF	TGCGCCAGCAGCCTGGGACAGGGTGAGGGGGAGCTGTTTTTT
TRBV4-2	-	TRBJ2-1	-	CASSQERERTFNEQFF	TGTGCCAGCAGCCAAGAGAGGGAGCGGACTTTTAATGAGCAGTTCTTC
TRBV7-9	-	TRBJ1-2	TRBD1	CASTLPGTGGGYTF	TGTGCCAGCACCCTGCCCGGGACAGGGGGCGGCTACACCTTC
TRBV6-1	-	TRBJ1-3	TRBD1	CASSGKTGASGNTIYF	TGTGCCAGCAGTGGAAAAACAGGGGCGTCTGGAAACACCATATATTTT